The clone carrying this TCR beta chain is medium-sized. Its antigen is unidentified. These data come from a study of liver allograft versus peripheral blood T cells. Study-level background: Comparisons were made between T cell receptor repertoires found in transplanted livers and those circulating in recipients' peripheral blood.

The germline V gene encodes CDR1 KGHSH and CDR2 LQKENI. V lost 5 bases to trimming and J lost 7 bases, with 24 bases between them. The CDR3 loop spans 16 amino acids. In TCRdb, the reads were re-called with MiXCR into one record per CDR3 protein. The sample records approximately 10,000 distinct CDR3 sequences, about 18% being singletons. Notes on the study in general: Peripheral blood repertoires reportedly differed from the T cell receptor repertoires found inside liver allografts.

The chain employs TRBV18 and TRBJ2-7; D ambiguous. This receptor was obtained from a human patient who had a liver transplant. Certain T cells may be donor cells from the graft. The CDR3 loop reads CASSSTSPDTRWEQYF. DNA of the CDR3: TGTGCCAGCTCATCCACGAGTCCGGATACCCGTTGGGAGCAGTACTTC.